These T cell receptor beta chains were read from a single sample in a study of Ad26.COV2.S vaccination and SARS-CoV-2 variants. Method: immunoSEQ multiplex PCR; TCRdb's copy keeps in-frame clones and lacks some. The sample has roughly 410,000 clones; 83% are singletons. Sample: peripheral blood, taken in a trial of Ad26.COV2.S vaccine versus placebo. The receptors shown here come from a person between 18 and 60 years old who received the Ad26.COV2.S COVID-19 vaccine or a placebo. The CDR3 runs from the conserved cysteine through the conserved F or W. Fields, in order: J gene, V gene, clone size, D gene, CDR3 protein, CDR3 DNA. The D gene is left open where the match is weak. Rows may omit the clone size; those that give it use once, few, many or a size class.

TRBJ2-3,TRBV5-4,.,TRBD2,CASSFFLITSGRTDTQYF,TGTGCCAGCAGCTTCTTCCTTATAACTAGCGGGAGAACAGATACGCAGTATTTT
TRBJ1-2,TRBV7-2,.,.,CASSQSARALYGYTF,TGTGCCAGCAGCCAATCGGCCCGGGCCCTGTATGGCTACACCTTC
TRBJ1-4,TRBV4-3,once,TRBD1,CASSLRWTGGEENEKLFF,TGCGCCAGCAGCTTACGTTGGACAGGGGGCGAGGAGAATGAAAAACTGTTTTTT
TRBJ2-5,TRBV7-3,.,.,CASSLTGEETQYF,TGTGCCAGCAGCTTAACAGGTGAAGAGACCCAGTACTTC
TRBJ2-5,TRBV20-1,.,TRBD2,CSASSGETQYF,TGCAGTGCTAGTAGCGGGGAGACCCAGTACTTC
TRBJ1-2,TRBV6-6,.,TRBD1,CASSYGTGGNYGYTF,TGTGCCAGCAGTTACGGGACAGGGGGCAACTATGGCTACACCTTC
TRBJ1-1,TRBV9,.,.,CASSVGGRNTEAFF,TGTGCCAGCAGCGTGGGAGGCAGGAACACTGAAGCTTTCTTT
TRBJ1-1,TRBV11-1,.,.,CASSPTGSAEAFF,TGTGCCAGCAGCCCTACGGGGAGTGCTGAAGCTTTCTTT
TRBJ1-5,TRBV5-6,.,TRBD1,CASSQGQFSNQPQHF,TGTGCCAGCAGCCAGGGACAGTTTAGCAATCAGCCCCAGCATTTT
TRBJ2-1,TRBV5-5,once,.,CASNLWGNPPYNEQFF,TGTGCCAGCAACTTGTGGGGGAACCCTCCCTACAATGAGCAGTTCTTC
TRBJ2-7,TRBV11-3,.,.,CASSLRFGSSYEQYF,TGTGCCAGCAGCTTAAGGTTCGGGAGCTCCTACGAGCAGTACTTC
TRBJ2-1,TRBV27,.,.,CASSPEGAYNEQFF,TGTGCCAGCAGCCCCGAGGGGGCCTACAATGAGCAGTTCTTC
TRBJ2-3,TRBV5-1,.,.,CASSLEGLGADTQYF,TGCGCCAGCAGCTTGGAGGGCCTGGGGGCAGATACGCAGTATTTT
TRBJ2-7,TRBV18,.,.,CASSPGLGYEQYF,TGTGCCAGCTCACCAGGTCTAGGGTACGAGCAGTACTTC
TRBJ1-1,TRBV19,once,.,CASSQRGETEAFF,TGTGCCAGTAGTCAGAGGGGTGAAACTGAAGCTTTCTTT
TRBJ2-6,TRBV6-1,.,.,CASSEQGWSSGANVLTF,TGTGCCAGCAGTGAACAGGGGTGGAGCTCTGGGGCCAACGTCCTGACTTTC
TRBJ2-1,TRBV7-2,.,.,CASADVGQFF,TGTGCCAGCGCTGATGTGGGGCAGTTCTTC
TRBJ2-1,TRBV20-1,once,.,CSATPGNEQFF,TGCAGTGCCACGCCGGGGAATGAGCAGTTCTTC
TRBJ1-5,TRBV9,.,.,CASSVGGGHNQPQHF,TGTGCCAGCAGCGTAGGCGGAGGGCACAATCAGCCCCAGCATTTT
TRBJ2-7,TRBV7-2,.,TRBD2,CASSFAGADEQYF,TGTGCCAGCAGCTTCGCGGGAGCCGACGAGCAGTACTTC
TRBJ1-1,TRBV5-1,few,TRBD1,CASTGQGQTEAFF,TGCGCCAGCACCGGACAGGGGCAGACTGAAGCTTTCTTT
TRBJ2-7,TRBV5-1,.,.,CASSLPSGSYEQYF,TGCGCCAGCAGCTTGCCCTCTGGGTCCTACGAGCAGTACTTC
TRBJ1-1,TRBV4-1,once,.,CASSQSLGTEAFF,TGCGCCAGCAGCCAAAGCCTAGGGACTGAAGCTTTCTTT
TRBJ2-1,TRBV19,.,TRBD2,CASSIFIAGGYNEQFF,TGTGCCAGTAGTATATTCATAGCGGGGGGGTACAATGAGCAGTTCTTC
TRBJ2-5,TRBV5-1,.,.,CASLRDPGSTQYF,TGCGCCAGCCTGCGGGACCCCGGATCGACCCAGTACTTC
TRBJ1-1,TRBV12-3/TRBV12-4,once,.,CASSLWTVEAFF,TGTGCCAGCAGTTTATGGACGGTTGAAGCTTTCTTT
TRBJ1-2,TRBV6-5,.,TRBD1,CASSYSNRGHRGYTF,TGTGCCAGCAGTTACTCGAATAGGGGGCACCGGGGCTACACCTTC
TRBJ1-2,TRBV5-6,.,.,CASDWMWGYGYTF,TGTGCCAGCGATTGGATGTGGGGCTATGGCTACACCTTC
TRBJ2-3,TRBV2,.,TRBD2,CASSGRGGGTDTQYF,TGTGCCAGCAGTGGGCGGGGGGGCGGCACAGATACGCAGTATTTT
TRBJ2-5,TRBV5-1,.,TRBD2,CASSLRSSGSETQYF,TGCGCCAGCAGCCTACGGTCTAGCGGCTCAGAGACCCAGTACTTC
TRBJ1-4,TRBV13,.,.,CASSLDVDREKLFF,TGTGCCAGCAGCTTAGACGTTGACAGGGAAAAACTGTTTTTT
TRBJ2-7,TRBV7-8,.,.,CASRTGLGEQYF,TGTGCCAGCAGGACGGGACTCGGCGAGCAGTACTTC
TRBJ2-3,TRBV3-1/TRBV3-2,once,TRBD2,CASRAGVTDTQYF,TGTGCCAGCAGGGCGGGGGTCACAGATACGCAGTATTTT
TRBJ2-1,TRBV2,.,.,CASSPPRAPQFF,TGTGCCAGTAGCCCTCCCAGGGCACCGCAGTTCTTC
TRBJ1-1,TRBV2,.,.,CASSGGPVLGDRDEAFF,TGTGCCAGCAGTGGTGGGCCAGTTTTGGGGGATCGCGATGAAGCTTTCTTT
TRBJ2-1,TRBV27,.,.,CASSSEFF,TGTGCCAGCAGTTCTGAGTTCTTC
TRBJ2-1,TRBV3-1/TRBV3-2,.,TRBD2,CASSQDLAGGPYNEQFF,TGTGCCAGCAGTCAAGATCTGGCGGGAGGGCCCTACAATGAGCAGTTCTTC
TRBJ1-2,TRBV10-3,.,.,CAISESGYGYTF,TGTGCCATCAGTGAGTCGGGCTATGGCTACACCTTC
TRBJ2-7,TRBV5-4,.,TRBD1,CASSFTGGVFYEQYF,TGTGCCAGCAGCTTTACAGGGGGCGTTTTTTACGAGCAGTACTTC
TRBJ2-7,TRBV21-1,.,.,CASSKGPPDGLAGLEQYF,TGTGCCAGCAGCAAAGGGCCCCCCGACGGACTAGCGGGTCTCGAGCAGTACTTC
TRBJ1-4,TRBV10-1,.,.,CASSEGRGWEKLFF,TGCGCCAGCAGTGAAGGCAGGGGTTGGGAAAAACTGTTTTTT
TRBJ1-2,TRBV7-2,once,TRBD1,CASTLTLQGAGYGYTF,TGTGCCAGCACCTTAACTCTCCAGGGGGCAGGCTATGGCTACACCTTC
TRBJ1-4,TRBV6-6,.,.,CASSYRDTPAGKLFF,TGTGCCAGCAGTTACCGGGACACTCCCGCTGGAAAACTGTTTTTT
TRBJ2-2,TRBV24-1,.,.,CATTGLLSGELFF,TGTGCCACCACTGGACTTTTATCCGGGGAGCTGTTTTTT
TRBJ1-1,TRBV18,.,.,CASSPGTGSQWDALPFF,TGTGCCAGCTCACCAGGCACAGGGAGCCAGTGGGACGCTTTACCTTTCTTT
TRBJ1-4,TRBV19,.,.,CASRSAGRNEKLFF,TGTGCCAGTAGGTCGGCAGGGCGTAATGAAAAACTGTTTTTT
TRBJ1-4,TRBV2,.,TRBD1,CASSDGGTGGNEKLFF,TGTGCCAGCAGTGATGGGGGGACAGGGGGAAACGAAAAACTGTTTTTT
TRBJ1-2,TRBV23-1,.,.,CASSPSPGKLNYGYTF,TGCGCCAGCAGTCCATCCCCAGGAAAACTAAACTATGGCTACACCTTC
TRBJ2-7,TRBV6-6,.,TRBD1,CASRGDRVPAHEQYF,TGTGCCAGCAGGGGTGACAGGGTTCCCGCCCACGAGCAGTACTTC
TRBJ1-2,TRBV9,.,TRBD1,CASSVSGQNYGYTF,TGTGCCAGCAGCGTATCGGGACAGAACTATGGCTACACCTTC
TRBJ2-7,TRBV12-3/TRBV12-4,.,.,CASSPRVFYEQYF,TGTGCCAGCAGTCCCCGGGTCTTCTACGAGCAGTACTTC
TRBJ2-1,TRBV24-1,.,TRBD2,CATSDSDSGNLDNEQFF,TGTGCCACCAGTGATTCAGATAGCGGGAACCTGGACAATGAGCAGTTCTTC
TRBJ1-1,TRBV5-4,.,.,CASSPSSGGNTEAFF,TGTGCCAGCAGCCCATCGTCCGGCGGGAACACTGAAGCTTTCTTT
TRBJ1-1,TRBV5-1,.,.,CASSAEPGRNTEAFF,TGCGCCAGCAGCGCCGAACCCGGACGGAACACTGAAGCTTTCTTT
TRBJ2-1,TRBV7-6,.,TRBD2,CASSPKAGGLNEQFF,TGTGCCAGCAGCCCCAAAGCGGGGGGGCTTAATGAGCAGTTCTTC
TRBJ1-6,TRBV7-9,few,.,CASSPGTKSSPLHF,TGTGCCAGCAGCCCCGGGACTAAGTCTTCACCCCTCCACTTT